This T cell receptor (beta chain) was sequenced during a study of OX40 agonist ivuxolimab in advanced cancers. Study summary: Dose-escalation patients had hepatocellular carcinoma, melanoma, renal cell or head and neck cancer. Study-wide results and limits: Compared with others, partial responders at 0.1-3.0 mg/kg displayed clonal expansion among the lowest.

Worth noting for this clone: Its antigen remains unknown.

Germline V CDR1 and CDR2: MNHNS, SASEGT. The V end was cut by 8 bases, the J end by 4 bases, with 11 bases between. The CDR3 spans 12 residues. TCRdb keeps only in-frame clones here, not all; method: immunoSEQ multiplex PCR. The table has 77,000 or so clones, 80% to 95% seen once. The gene calls are TRBV6-1 and TRBJ2-5; D is possibly TRBD1 (6 bases). Sequencing used CD4+ or CD8+ T cells sorted from blood, obtained in a trial of the OX40 agonist ivuxolimab. This clonotype originated in an adult with an advanced solid tumor such as melanoma, head and neck, liver or kidney cancer. The CDR3 bases are TGTGCCAGCGGGGACAAGGCAGAGACCCAGTACTTC. This sequence encodes CASGDKAETQYF.